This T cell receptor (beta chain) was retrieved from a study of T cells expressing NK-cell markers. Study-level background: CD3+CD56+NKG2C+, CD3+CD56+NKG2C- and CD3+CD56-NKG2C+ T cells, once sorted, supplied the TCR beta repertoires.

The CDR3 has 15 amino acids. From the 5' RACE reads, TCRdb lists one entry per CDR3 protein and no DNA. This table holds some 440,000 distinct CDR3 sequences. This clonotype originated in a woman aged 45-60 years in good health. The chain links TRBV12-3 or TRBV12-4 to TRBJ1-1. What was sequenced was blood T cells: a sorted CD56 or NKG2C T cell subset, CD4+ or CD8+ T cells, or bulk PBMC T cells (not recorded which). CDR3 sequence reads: CASSPLGYGNTEAFF.